This TCR beta chain is from a study of blood T cell repertoires in COVID-19. For the study at large: Samples representing acute and convalescent COVID-19 were sourced from the United States, Italy and Spain. Sample material is recorded as cDNA or gDNA derived from T cells, B-cell-depleted T cells, or PBMCs.

Germline V gives CDR1 SGHNT, CDR2 YYREEE (reference sequence). The V gene end was trimmed by 3 bases and the J gene end by 3 bases; junction bases not matched to a gene: 9. This CDR3 is 16 amino acids long. In the study's own analysis: Estimation of nucleated cell counts relied on the amplification of reference gene primers. Sequencing was performed with immunoSEQ multiplex PCR; in TCRdb, only in-frame clones are kept and a portion is missing. V, J and clone size are taken as reported in that table, and D and trimming were inferred from the DNA itself. Seen here are roughly 100,000 clones, roughly 87% observed once, and the top ten hold under 4%.

The receptor comes from a man aged 50 to 60 in a cohort sampled during active COVID-19. The J gene is TRBJ2-3, the V gene TRBV5-4; 8 nucleotides line up with TRBD2. The sequencing input was peripheral blood. This CDR3 reads CASSSPSGGVTDTQYF. The CDR3 bases are TGTGCCAGCAGCTCCCCCTCGGGAGGGGTGACAGATACGCAGTATTTT.